The 21 T cell receptor beta chains given below trace back to one sample, sequenced in a study of vaccination effects on CD4 cells after COVID-19. No antigens are known for them. Before sequencing took place, the ViraFEST assay used viral peptide pools to expand antigen-specific CD4+ T cells. Subsequent to 10 days of culture, CD4+ T cells were isolated. None of the vaccinated had previously contracted SARS-CoV-2, and their nucleocapsid antibodies tested negative. This table comes from immunoSEQ multiplex PCR, and its TCRdb copy is limited to in-frame clones, with some not included. The sample includes tens of thousands of clones, less than 80% of them seen just once. The sequencing used CD4+ T cells from PBMCs cultured with HCoV-OC43 spike peptides, collected before COVID-19 vaccination. Subset reported: HCoV-OC43 spike overlapping peptide pool stimulation. The receptor set was obtained from a human donor who received a COVID-19 vaccine.

This clone was recorded a few times. The chain recombines TRBV10-1 with TRBJ2-2; D is undetermined. The CDR3 is 16 residues long. Germline V gene sequence: CDR1 WNHNN, CDR2 SYGVQD (reference sequence). Between the trimmed V and J ends, which lost 2 bases and 0 bases, there was a span of 10 bases. The CDR3 spells CASSEARWANTGELFF. The CDR3 DNA follows: TGCGCCAGCAGTGAGGCCAGATGGGCGAACACCGGGGAGCTGTTTTTT.

In its sample, this clone was seen once. The rearrangement joins TRBV30 to TRBJ1-2; possibly TRBD1 for D (6 bases). Germline lookup yields CDR1 GTSNPN and CDR2 SVGIG (reference sequence). The V end lost 3 bases, the J end lost 3 bases, and 11 bases lay between the germline ends. The length of the CDR3 is 13 residues. CDR3 region: CAWRGGAYYGYTF. CDR3 nucleotide sequence: TGTGCCTGGAGGGGGGGGGCCTACTATGGCTACACCTTC.

This chain uses TRBV10-3 with TRBJ1-1; D is unresolved. The CDR3 is made up of 12 amino acids. V dropped 6 bases and J dropped 0 bases, with 5 bases sitting between them. Looked up from germline, CDR1 is ENHRY and CDR2 is SYGVKD. The CDR3 DNA sequence: TGTGCCATCAGGGAGATGAACACTGAAGCTTTCTTT. Protein sequence: CAIREMNTEAFF.

The chain is built from TRBV27 and TRBJ2-2; maybe TRBD1 (5 bases). Germline V gives CDR1 MNHEY, CDR2 SMNVEV (reference sequence). The V and J ends lost 3 bases and 4 bases respectively, with 12 bases between them. CDR3 length: 15 amino acids. The CDR3 here is CASSLMTAATGELFF. The CDR3 DNA follows: TGTGCCAGCAGTTTGATGACAGCCGCCACCGGGGAGCTGTTTTTT.

The J gene is TRBJ2-7, the V gene TRBV6-2 or TRBV6-3, with TRBD2 as a possible D gene (6 bases). CDR3 length equals 15 residues. In germline, CDR1 is MNHEY, CDR2 SVGEGT. V was shortened by 4 bases and J by 0 bases, with 13 bases between the two germline ends. The CDR3 coding sequence is TGTGCCAGCAGTTCCGGGACTTCCCTCTCCTACGAGCAGTACGTC. Translation: CASSSGTSLSYEQYV.

The V call is TRBV9, the J call TRBJ1-4; D is uncertain. The CDR3 has 16 amino acids. The V gene lost 3 bases and the J gene lost 0 bases, with 12 bases spanning the gap. Germline V gene lookup returns CDR1 SGDLS and CDR2 YYNGEE. CDR3 amino acids: CASSAGGSATNEKLFF. In DNA, the CDR3 is TGTGCCAGCAGCGCGGGCGGATCCGCAACTAATGAAAAACTGTTTTTT.

In this sample, this clone turned up once. The chain uses TRBV5-1 and TRBJ2-1; 8 positions match TRBD1. CDR1 is SGHRS and CDR2 is YFSETQ in the germline V gene. Unmatched junction bases numbered 4, after V lost 0 bases and J lost 8 bases. CDR3 length: 14 amino acids. Written as DNA, the CDR3 is TGCGCCAGCAGCTTGGTGCAGGGGGCGGATGAGCAGTTCTTC. Protein sequence: CASSLVQGADEQFF. The complete variable domain, with remaining parts taken from reference TRBV5-1 and TRBJ2-1, reads KAGVTQTPRYLIKTRGQQVTLSCSPISGHRSVSWYQQTPGQGLQFLFEYFSETQRNKGNFPGRFSGRQFSNSRSEMNVSTLELGDSALYLCASSLVQGADEQFFGPGTRLTVL.

The rearrangement joins TRBV5-1 to TRBJ2-5; D unresolved. The CDR3 has 16 amino acids. The V and J ends lost 0 bases and 3 bases respectively, with 15 bases between them. CDR1 SGHRS and CDR2 YFSETQ come from the germline V gene. The CDR3 region is CASSLDFQRFKETQYF. CDR3 DNA sequence: TGCGCCAGCAGCTTGGACTTCCAGAGATTCAAAGAGACCCAGTACTTC.

The rearrangement uses TRBV5-1 and TRBJ1-1; 9 nucleotides match TRBD1. Germline V gene sequence: CDR1 SGHRS, CDR2 YFSETQ. The CDR3 extends over 15 amino acids. Losses at the gene ends were 4 bases for V and 8 bases for J; bases not matched to a gene: 12. The CDR3 DNA reads TGCGCCAGCAGCGGGACAGGGTCGGCGGTATCAGAAGCTTTCTTT. Amino acid sequence: CASSGTGSAVSEAFF.

The genes are TRBV19 and TRBJ2-1; 9 nucleotides align to TRBD2. The germline gives CDR1 LNHDA, CDR2 SQIVND (reference sequence). Trimming cost V 6 bases and J 4 bases; bases outside gene matches: 4. The CDR3 extends over 14 amino acids. As DNA, the CDR3 is TGTGCCAGTAGAGCGGGGGGACAATACAATGAGCAGTTCTTC. Its translation is CASRAGGQYNEQFF.

The chain employs TRBV5-4 and TRBJ1-1; 9 bases are shared with TRBD1. The CDR3 has 15 amino acids. The ends lost 6 bases at V and 3 bases at J; junction bases unmatched: 9. Germline CDR1 SGHNT, CDR2 YYREEE (reference sequence). DNA for the CDR3: TGTGCCAGCACCAAACAGGGGGCTCAGCACACTGAAGCTTTCTTT. Translation gives CASTKQGAQHTEAFF. The whole variable domain, filled in from reference TRBV5-4 and TRBJ1-1, reads ETGVTQSPTHLIKTRGQQVTLRCSSQSGHNTVSWYQQALGQGPQFIFQYYREEENGRGNFPPRFSGLQFPNYSSELNVNALELDDSALYLCASTKQGAQHTEAFFGQGTRLTVV.

The chain links TRBV6-6 to TRBJ2-7; 9 bases fit TRBD1. The junction had 9 bases not matched to a gene; V was cut back by 4 bases and J by 5 bases. This CDR3 comprises 15 residues. Germline CDR1 reads MNHNY; CDR2 reads SVGAGI (reference sequence). The CDR3 nucleotides are TGTGCCAGCAGTTCCAGTCCCGGGACAGGGAACGAGCAGTACGTC. It encodes CASSSSPGTGNEQYV.

This chain connects TRBV30 to TRBJ2-5; 7 bases match TRBD2. Germline V gene lookup returns CDR1 GTSNPN and CDR2 SVGIG (reference sequence). CDR3 length equals 13 residues. With 0 bases clipped from V and 5 bases from J, the junction kept 3 bases outside the gene matches. CDR3 in amino acids: CAWSVQLAETQYF. DNA for the CDR3: TGTGCCTGGAGTGTACAACTAGCGGAGACCCAGTACTTC. Complete variable domain (other parts from reference TRBV30 and TRBJ2-5): SQTIHQWPATLVQPVGSPLSLECTVEGTSNPNLYWYRQAAGRGLQLLFYSVGIGQISSEVPQNLSASRPQDRQFILSSKKLLLSDSGFYLCAWSVQLAETQYFGPGTRLLVL.

A few counts support this clone. V gene TRBV6-5 combines with J gene TRBJ1-5, with D hard to call. This CDR3 comprises 15 residues. Germline CDR1 reads MNHEY; CDR2 reads SVGAGI. V was shortened by 2 bases and J by 3 bases, with 11 bases between the two germline ends. CDR3 protein: CASSYGVGYNQPQHF. In DNA, the CDR3 is TGTGCCAGCAGTTACGGAGTGGGCTACAATCAGCCCCAGCATTTT.

The chain links TRBV7-8 to TRBJ2-3; D unclear. The V gene lost 3 bases and the J gene lost 4 bases, with 11 bases spanning the gap. The germline V gene encodes CDR1 SGHVS and CDR2 FQNEAQ. The CDR3 extends over 14 amino acids. The CDR3 region is CASSFFRPPDTQYF. CDR3 sequence (DNA): TGTGCCAGCAGCTTCTTTCGACCACCAGATACGCAGTATTTT.

This clone occurred a few times. The chain carries TRBV30 and TRBJ2-1, with 8 nucleotides matching TRBD1. Germline CDR1 and CDR2: GTSNPN and SVGIG (reference sequence). V shed 0 bases, J shed 5 bases, and the junction held 6 bases outside the gene matches. This CDR3 spans 15 amino acids. CDR3 residues: CAWSVWDRNHNEQFF. For the CDR3, the DNA is TGTGCCTGGAGTGTCTGGGACAGGAATCACAATGAGCAGTTCTTC.

This chain links TRBV18 with TRBJ1-4; D not resolved. The CDR3 contains 13 residues. The germline V gene encodes CDR1 KGHSH and CDR2 LQKENI. Trimming took 3 bases from V and 8 from J, leaving 10 bases between them. CDR3 in DNA: TGTGCCAGCTCACCCGGACTCGGGGAAAAACTGTTTTTT. It encodes CASSPGLGEKLFF. Combining the CDR3 with reference TRBV18 and TRBJ1-4 gives the whole variable domain NAGVMQNPRHLVRRRGQEARLRCSPMKGHSHVYWYRQLPEEGLKFMVYLQKENIIDESGMPKERFSAEFPKEGPSILRIQQVVRGDSAAYFCASSPGLGEKLFFGSGTQLSVL.

The chain links TRBV3-1 (or the pseudogene TRBV3-2) to TRBJ1-6, with 7 bases aligning to TRBD1. Germline lookup yields CDR1 LGHDT and CDR2 YNNKEL (reference sequence). The CDR3 runs to 15 residues. V was pared by 1 base and J by 7 bases, with 4 bases of the junction left unmatched. The CDR3 bases are TGTGCCAGCAGCCAAGCAACAGGGGAAAATTCACCCCTCCACTTT. This codes for CASSQATGENSPLHF.

The chain joins TRBV28 to TRBJ1-1; D is uncertain. The length of the CDR3 is 13 residues. Germline V gene lookup returns CDR1 MDHEN and CDR2 SYDVKM. V was cut by 7 bases and J by 0 bases, with 9 bases left in between. The CDR3 is CASMRAMNTEAFF. The CDR3 DNA reads TGTGCCAGCATGCGAGCGATGAACACTGAAGCTTTCTTT.

The V call is TRBV18, the J call TRBJ2-1, with 8 nucleotides matching TRBD2. The CDR3 has 16 residues. Germline CDR1 KGHSH, CDR2 LQKENI. V shed 3 bases, J shed 5 bases, and the junction held 9 bases outside the gene matches. CDR3: CASSPSLAGGNNEQFF. CDR3 coding DNA: TGTGCCAGCTCACCTTCCCTGGCGGGGGGAAACAATGAGCAGTTCTTC.

The chain couples TRBV4-1 to TRBJ2-5; D is ambiguous. V was clipped by 0 bases and J by 2 bases, with 10 bases between them. Germline CDR1 reads MGHRA; CDR2 reads YSYEKL. This CDR3 has 15 residues. CDR3 sequence (DNA): TGCGCCAGCAGCCAAGATCTAGGCAGACAAGAGACCCAGTACTTC. Protein: CASSQDLGRQETQYF.